The 13 T cell receptor beta chains listed next were all sequenced from one sample in a study of cytomegalovirus exposure and HLA in healthy donors. Both 60 Vbeta primers and 13 Jbeta primers went into the PCR. Assay used: immunoSEQ multiplex PCR; TCRdb lists only in-frame clones, some missing. The sample holds around 180,000 clones, roughly 87% seen once. The sequenced material came from PBMCs. These receptors were obtained from a girl under two years old in good health and CMV-seronegative.

J is TRBJ2-5 and V is TRBV27, with D possibly matching TRBD1 (5 bases). The germline gives CDR1 MNHEY, CDR2 SMNVEV (reference sequence). The CDR3 length is 13 residues. Trimming pared 7 bases from V and 5 bases from J, leaving 14 bases between. This chain's CDR3 is CASNTGPWETQYF. The CDR3 DNA reads as TGTGCCAGCAATACAGGCCCGTGGGAGACCCAGTACTTC.

The V gene is TRBV9, the J gene TRBJ1-6, with TRBD1 as a possible D gene (5 bases). Germline CDR1 reads SGDLS; CDR2 reads YYNGEE. V lost 0 bases, J lost 0 bases, and 7 bases lay in between. CDR3 length: 16 residues. CDR3 residues: CASSVGDYSYNSPLHF. CDR3 bases: TGTGCCAGCAGCGTAGGGGACTACTCCTATAATTCACCCCTCCACTTT. Together with reference TRBV9 and TRBJ1-6, the CDR3 gives the full variable domain: DSGVTQTPKHLITATGQRVTLRCSPRSGDLSVYWYQQSLDQGLQFLIQYYNGEERAKGNILERFSAQQFPDLHSELNLSSLELGDSALYFCASSVGDYSYNSPLHFGNGTRLTVT.

CDR3 coding DNA: TGTGCCAGCAGCTTAGCGGCCCGGACAGGGAGTTCACCCCTCCACTTT. This codes for CASSLAARTGSSPLHF. This rearrangement joins TRBV7-8 to TRBJ1-6, with 8 nucleotides matching TRBD1. CDR1 and CDR2 (germline): SGHVS, FQNEAQ. Germline trimming cut 0 bases from V and 9 bases from J; bases unmatched to any gene: 7. The CDR3 contains 16 residues.

The count of this clone is one. J is TRBJ2-3 and V is TRBV5-1; 7 bases line up with TRBD1. The ends lost 0 bases at V and 1 base at J; junction bases unmatched: 11. CDR3 length: 18 residues. Germline-derived CDR1 and CDR2 are SGHRS and YFSETQ. For the CDR3, the DNA is TGCGCCAGCAGCTTGGGACCAACAACAGGGGTCGGCACAGATACGCAGTATTTT. Its translation is CASSLGPTTGVGTDTQYF. The full variable domain, rest sourced from reference TRBV5-1 and TRBJ2-3, is KAGVTQTPRYLIKTRGQQVTLSCSPISGHRSVSWYQQTPGQGLQFLFEYFSETQRNKGNFPGRFSGRQFSNSRSEMNVSTLELGDSALYLCASSLGPTTGVGTDTQYFGPGTRLTVL.

This chain connects TRBV2 to TRBJ2-3; D is undetermined. CDR3 length equals 10 residues. The V gene lost 9 bases and the J gene lost 6 bases, with 7 bases spanning the gap. Germline values: CDR1 SNHLY, CDR2 FYNNEI. CDR3 nucleotide sequence: TGTGCCAGAGAGGTGGATACGCAGTATTTT. This sequence encodes CAREVDTQYF.

The chain recombines TRBV10-1 with TRBJ2-1; TRBD1 agrees at 8 bases. The CDR3 spans 14 residues. V was clipped by 5 bases and J by 4 bases; unmatched bases: 4. In germline, CDR1 is WNHNN, CDR2 SYGVQD (reference sequence). This CDR3 reads CASSPGGRYNEQFF. In DNA form, the CDR3 reads TGCGCCAGCAGTCCAGGGGGCCGGTACAATGAGCAGTTCTTC.

The chain is built from TRBV19 and TRBJ2-1, with 7 bases lining up with TRBD2. The J segment lost 5 bases and the V segment lost 7 bases, leaving 5 bases of the junction unmatched. Germline values: CDR1 LNHDA, CDR2 SQIVND (reference sequence). This CDR3 is built from 13 residues. CDR3 sequence: CASTSLADNEQFF. Here the CDR3 DNA reads TGTGCCAGTACCTCTCTAGCGGACAATGAGCAGTTCTTC.

The chain links TRBV6-1 to TRBJ2-7; weak D call: TRBD2 (6 bases). The CDR3 extends over 13 amino acids. Trimming shortened V by 6 bases and J by 2 bases, and 11 bases separated the two germline ends. Germline assignment: CDR1 MNHNS and CDR2 SASEGT. The CDR3 DNA follows: TGTGCCAGCAGGTTGGGACTCCCCTACGAGCAGTACTTC. Its protein product is CASRLGLPYEQYF.

This chain uses TRBV7-6 with TRBJ1-6; no clear D. Germline CDR1 SGHVS, CDR2 FNYEAQ. Trimming took 3 bases from V and 10 from J, leaving 13 bases between them. This CDR3 has 14 residues. The CDR3 spells CASSFSGVDSPLHF. The CDR3 nucleotides are TGTGCCAGCAGCTTTAGCGGTGTAGACTCACCCCTCCACTTT. Looking up the rest from reference TRBV7-6 and TRBJ1-6 gives the full variable domain: GAGVSQSPRYKVTKRGQDVALRCDPISGHVSLYWYRQALGQGPEFLTYFNYEAQQDKSGLPNDRFSAERPEGSISTLTIQRTEQRDSAMYRCASSFSGVDSPLHFGNGTRLTVT.

This chain joins TRBV12-5 and TRBJ2-7; 11 nucleotides line up with TRBD2. The V gene's germline CDR1 is LGHNT and CDR2 FRNRAP. CDR3 length: 13 amino acids. Trimming at V came to 9 bases and at J to 2 bases, leaving 3 bases not matched to a gene. In nucleotides, the CDR3 is TGTGCTAGGGTTAGCGGGGGGGCCTACGAGCAGTACTTC. As protein: CARVSGGAYEQYF.

The chain carries TRBV4-2 and TRBJ2-1; D possibly corresponds to TRBD2 (6 bases). In germline, CDR1 is LGHNA, CDR2 YNFKEQ. V was clipped by 2 bases and J by 4 bases, with 15 bases between them. The CDR3 has 16 amino acids. CDR3 bases: TGTGCCAGCAGCCAACCACGGCTAGCGTCATACAATGAGCAGTTCTTC. Protein product: CASSQPRLASYNEQFF.

This sequence joins TRBV11-2 and TRBJ2-5; a possible D gene is TRBD2 (6 bases). Germline V gene sequence: CDR1 SGHAT, CDR2 FQNNGV. Deletions cut 5 bases from V and 2 bases from J, with 21 bases between. CDR3 length: 17 residues. In DNA form, the CDR3 reads TGTGCCAGCAGCCCGGGGGATACCTACCAGAGGCAAGAGACCCAGTACTTC. Amino acids: CASSPGDTYQRQETQYF.

The chain has TRBV5-1 and TRBJ1-1; tentatively, D is TRBD1 (6 bases). V lost 4 bases to trimming and J lost 0 bases, with 10 bases between them. The CDR3 loop spans 14 amino acids. From germline, CDR1 is SGHRS and CDR2 YFSETQ. CDR3 DNA: TGCGCCAGCAGCGCCACAGGGCTGAACACTGAAGCTTTCTTT. Translation: CASSATGLNTEAFF.